A single sample gave rise to the 10 T cell receptor beta chains below, sequenced in a study of blood T cell repertoires in COVID-19. Profiling relied on immunoSEQ multiplex PCR, and the TCRdb table lists in-frame clones only, not all of them. The table lists under 130,000 clones, 88% of them singletons. The sequenced sample consisted of peripheral blood. Source of these receptors: a human donor in a cohort sampled during active COVID-19.

This chain uses TRBV28 with TRBJ1-1; possibly TRBD1 for D (5 bases). V was trimmed by 6 bases and J by 4 bases, leaving 6 bases between them. The CDR3 covers 11 residues. Germline V gives CDR1 MDHEN, CDR2 SYDVKM. The CDR3 DNA reads TGTGCCAGCAGGGGGCTCACTGAAGCTTTCTTT. Residues: CASRGLTEAFF.

This clone came up once. As DNA, the CDR3 is TGTGCCAGCAGCCAGGGCGGGCACAATGAGCAGTTCTTC. This sequence encodes CASSQGGHNEQFF. The chain carries TRBV3-1 (or the pseudogene TRBV3-2) and TRBJ2-1; weak D call: TRBD2 (5 bases). Trimming took 3 bases from V and 5 from J, leaving 8 bases between them. CDR3 length: 13 amino acids. Germline assignment: CDR1 LGHDT and CDR2 YNNKEL (reference sequence).

The V call is TRBV9, the J call TRBJ1-2; weak D call: TRBD1 (5 bases). The CDR3 runs to 14 residues. Trimming stripped 5 bases from V and 3 bases from J, with 14 bases between. Germline CDR1 reads SGDLS; CDR2 reads YYNGEE. The CDR3 nucleotides read TGTGCCAGCAGAGGTCAGGGTACCTACTATGGCTACACCTTC. This gives the protein CASRGQGTYYGYTF. The full variable domain, its missing parts supplied by reference TRBV9 and TRBJ1-2, is DSGVTQTPKHLITATGQRVTLRCSPRSGDLSVYWYQQSLDQGLQFLIQYYNGEERAKGNILERFSAQQFPDLHSELNLSSLELGDSALYFCASRGQGTYYGYTFGSGTRLTVV.

The genes are TRBV2 and TRBJ1-4; 7 nucleotides match TRBD1. The CDR3 consists of 15 residues. Germline V CDR1 and CDR2: SNHLY, FYNNEI. V dropped 7 bases and J dropped 7; count of bases not matched to a gene: 12. CDR3 in amino acids: CASTRQGVLREKLFF. CDR3 bases: TGTGCCAGCACGCGGCAGGGGGTACTGCGTGAAAAACTGTTTTTT.

The J gene is TRBJ2-3, the V gene TRBV19, with 13 bases matching TRBD2. Germline trimming cut 4 bases from V and 4 bases from J; bases unmatched to any gene: 5. CDR3 length equals 16 residues. The germline CDR1 and CDR2 sequences are LNHDA and SQIVND (reference sequence). The CDR3 protein is CASSRRLAGGSDTQYF. The CDR3 region has the DNA TGTGCCAGTAGTAGGCGACTAGCGGGAGGTTCAGATACGCAGTATTTT.

The chain carries TRBV6-5 and TRBJ1-3, with 7 bases identical to TRBD1. Germline V gene data show CDR1 as MNHEY and CDR2 as SVGAGI. After removal of 6 bases from V and 8 bases from J, the junction contained 13 bases not matched to a gene. The CDR3 extends over 15 amino acids. This CDR3 reads CASRPIRTGFDTIYF. The CDR3 bases are TGTGCCAGCAGGCCCATACGGACAGGCTTCGACACCATATATTTT.

As for this clone: At one end, the junction sequence differs from germline, possibly due to a read error. This chain uses TRBV4-1 with TRBJ1-5; 8 bases match TRBD1. There are 17 residues in the CDR3. The V gene's germline CDR1 is MGHRA and CDR2 YSYEKL. The CDR3 DNA follows: TGCGCCAGCACCCAAGGGGCAGGGGGCTTGATTGGTCAGCCCCAGCATTTT. It codes for CASTQGAGGLIGQPQHF.

The sample holds a few counts of this clone. V is TRBV7-2 and J is TRBJ2-1, with TRBD1 matching over 10 bases. Germline assignment: CDR1 SGHTA and CDR2 FQGNSA. The V segment lost 5 bases and the J segment 4 bases; nucleotides outside the gene matches: 8. This CDR3 has 16 amino acids. The CDR3 protein is CASSGGQGGTYNEQFF. The CDR3 DNA reads TGTGCCAGCAGCGGAGGACAGGGGGGAACATACAATGAGCAGTTCTTC.

This chain uses TRBV7-9 with TRBJ2-7; 11 bases align to TRBD2. The J segment lost 2 bases and the V segment lost 5 bases, leaving 11 bases of the junction unmatched. The CDR3 has 17 amino acids. Germline CDR1 reads SEHNR; CDR2 reads FQNEAQ (reference sequence). DNA for the CDR3: TGTGCCAGCAGCCGCGGACTAGCGGGCACCTTCACCTACGAGCAGTACTTC. It is translated as CASSRGLAGTFTYEQYF.

V gene TRBV4-1 combines with J gene TRBJ2-7, with 7 bases identical to TRBD1. V dropped 0 bases and J dropped 2; count of bases not matched to a gene: 10. The CDR3 loop spans 17 amino acids. From germline, CDR1 is MGHRA and CDR2 YSYEKL. As DNA, the CDR3 is TGCGCCAGCAGCCAAGAAAAACTTGGACAGGTGCCCTACGAGCAGTACTTC. Its translation is CASSQEKLGQVPYEQYF.